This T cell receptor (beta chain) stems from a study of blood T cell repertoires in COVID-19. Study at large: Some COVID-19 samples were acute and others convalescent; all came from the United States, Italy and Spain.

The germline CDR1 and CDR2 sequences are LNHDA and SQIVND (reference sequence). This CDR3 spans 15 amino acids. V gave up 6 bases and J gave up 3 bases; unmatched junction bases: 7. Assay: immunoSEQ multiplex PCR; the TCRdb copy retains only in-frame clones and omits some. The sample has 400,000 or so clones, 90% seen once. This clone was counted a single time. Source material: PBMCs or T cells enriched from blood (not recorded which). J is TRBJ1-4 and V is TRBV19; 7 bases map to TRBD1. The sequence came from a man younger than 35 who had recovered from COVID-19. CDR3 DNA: TGTGCCAGTAGCCCAATCCAGGGGGCTAATGAAAAACTGTTTTTT. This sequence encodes CASSPIQGANEKLFF.